The rows below give T cell receptor beta chains drawn from one sample of a study of cytomegalovirus exposure and HLA in healthy donors. Some clones are missing from TCRdb's copy, which holds only in-frame ones; the method was immunoSEQ multiplex PCR. Of under 200,000 clones in the sample, 78% were seen once. Sequencing was carried out using PBMCs. These receptors came from a woman in her fifties or sixties in good health and CMV-seropositive. CDR3s include the opening cysteine and the closing phenylalanine or tryptophan. The order of the fields is V gene, J gene, clone size, D gene, CDR3 DNA, CDR3 protein. D genes are given only for firm matches. Clone size is given for some rows only: seen once, a few or many times, or a class if the clone is expanded.

>TRBV6-5|TRBJ2-7|.|TRBD2
TGTGCCAGCAGTTATAGCGGGGCCCCTGGCTACAAGCAGTACTTC
CASSYSGAPGYKQYF
>TRBV28|TRBJ2-7|.|.
TGTGCCAGCACCCTCGGGAGCGACCCCTACGAGCAGTACTTC
CASTLGSDPYEQYF
>TRBV7-8|TRBJ2-7|.|.
TGTGCCAGCAGCACACTGGGGAGGGACAAGAGCTCCTACGAGCAGTACTTC
CASSTLGRDKSSYEQYF
>TRBV7-2|TRBJ2-5|.|.
TGTGCCAGCAGCGACCTGGGAACAGGGCTGGAGCAGTACTTC
CASSDLGTGLEQYF
>TRBV21-1|TRBJ1-1|.|.
TGTGCCAGCAGCAAGGACAGGGAGACTGAAGCTTTCTTT
CASSKDRETEAFF
>TRBV25-1|TRBJ2-7|.|.
TGTGCCAGCAGTGGGACTATCGTCTTCCCCAGAGAGCAGTACTTC
CASSGTIVFPREQYF
>TRBV27|TRBJ1-4|.|.
TGTGCCAGCAGTTTAAATTCCCAGCGACAGACGAATGAAAAACTGTTTTTT
CASSLNSQRQTNEKLFF
>TRBV6-6|TRBJ2-1|.|.
TGTGCCAGCAGTACCCCAGGGAACTCCTACAATGAGCAGTTCTTC
CASSTPGNSYNEQFF
>TRBV7-2|TRBJ2-1|.|.
TGTGCCAGCAGCTTCCGGGACTCCCTGGGTGAGCAGTTCTTC
CASSFRDSLGEQFF
>TRBV19|TRBJ1-2|.|TRBD1
TGTGCCAGTAGCCCCCGTCGAGGGGGCGAAGCTAACTATGGCTACACCTTC
CASSPRRGGEANYGYTF
>TRBV10-3|TRBJ2-5|.|TRBD2
TGTGCCATCAGTGTGGGACTAGAGCAAGAGACCCAGTACTTC
CAISVGLEQETQYF
>TRBV11-3|TRBJ1-2|few|TRBD1
TGTGCCAGCAGCCCGGACAGGGACGGTGGCTACACCTTC
CASSPDRDGGYTF
>TRBV18|TRBJ1-1|.|.
TGTGCCAGCTCACCCCCAGGGAACACTGAAGCTTTCTTT
CASSPPGNTEAFF
>TRBV2|TRBJ1-4|.|.
TGTGCCAGCCTGTGGAGTCCCAGCGAAAAACTGTTTTTT
CASLWSPSEKLFF
>TRBV9|TRBJ1-4|.|.
TGTGCCAGCAGCGGGCCGGCGGCTGAAAAACTGTTTTTT
CASSGPAAEKLFF
>TRBV11-2|TRBJ2-1|.|TRBD2
TGTGCCAGCAGCCATTTTCCGGGGAGGGGTAATGAGCAGTTCTTC
CASSHFPGRGNEQFF